This T cell receptor (beta chain) was sequenced in a study of T-cell reconstitution after alpha-beta-depleted transplantation in children. Study-wide results and limits: Newly produced T cells mostly accounted for T-cell counts and diversity one year post-transplant.

The CDR3 consists of 13 residues. CDR1 is MNHEY and CDR2 is SMNVEV in the germline V gene (reference sequence). Trimming took 5 bases from V and 1 from J, leaving 8 bases between them. With regard to this clonotype: The antigen is undetermined.

Unique molecular identifiers were used in preparing the TCRbeta library. Using its own MiXCR run on the PCR reads, TCRdb lists one record per CDR3 protein. Of fewer than 500,000 distinct CDR3 sequences in the sample, over 40% were seen once. V and J are TRBV27 and TRBJ1-1; D is uncertain. This receptor was taken from a girl aged 2 to 9 with aplastic anemia, due to receive a stem cell transplant. Sequences were derived from PBMCs, sampled before TCRalphabeta/CD19-depleted stem cell transplant. This CDR3 reads CASSEHPNTEAFF. The CDR3 nucleotides are TGTGCCAGCAGTGAACACCCGAACACTGAAGCTTTCTTT.